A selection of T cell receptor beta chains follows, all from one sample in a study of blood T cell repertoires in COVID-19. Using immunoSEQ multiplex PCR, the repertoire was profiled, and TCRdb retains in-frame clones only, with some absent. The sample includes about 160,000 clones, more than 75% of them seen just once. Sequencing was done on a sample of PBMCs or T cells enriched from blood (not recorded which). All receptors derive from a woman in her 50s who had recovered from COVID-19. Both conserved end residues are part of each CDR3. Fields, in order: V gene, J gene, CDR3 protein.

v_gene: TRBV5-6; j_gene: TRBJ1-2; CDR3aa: CASSLTVYYGYTF
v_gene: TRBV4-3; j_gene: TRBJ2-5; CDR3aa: CASSPGVGQGNGETQYF
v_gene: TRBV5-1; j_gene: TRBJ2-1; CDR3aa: CASSITTGMSYNEQFF
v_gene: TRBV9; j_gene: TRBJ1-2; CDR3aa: CASSFFIGTGGGYTF
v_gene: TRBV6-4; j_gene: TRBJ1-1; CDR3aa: CASSLDKNTEAFF
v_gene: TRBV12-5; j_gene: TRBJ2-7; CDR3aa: CASGLEEAGEQYF
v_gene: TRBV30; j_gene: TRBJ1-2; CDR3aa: CAWSRRVGYTF
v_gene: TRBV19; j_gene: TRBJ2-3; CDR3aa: CASSLTGGLADTQYF
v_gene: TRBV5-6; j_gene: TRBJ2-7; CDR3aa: CASSLVGDGGAEQYF
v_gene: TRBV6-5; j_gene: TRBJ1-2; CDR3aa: CASSKTGGLNYGYTF
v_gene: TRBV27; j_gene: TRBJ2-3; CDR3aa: CASSLTGTDTQYF
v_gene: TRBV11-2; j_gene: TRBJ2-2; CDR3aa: CASSWPQKNTGELFF
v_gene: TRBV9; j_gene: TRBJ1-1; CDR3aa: CASSVDGGGGATEAFF
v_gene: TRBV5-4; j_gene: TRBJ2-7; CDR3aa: CASSSHQGASQVQYF
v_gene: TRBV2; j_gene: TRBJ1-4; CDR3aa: CASSDRSGLRTNEKLFF
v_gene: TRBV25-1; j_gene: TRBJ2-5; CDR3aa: CASSAQGAARETQYF
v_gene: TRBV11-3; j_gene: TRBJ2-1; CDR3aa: CASSDRDVFYNEQFF
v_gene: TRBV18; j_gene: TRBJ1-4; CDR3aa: CASSPTQNSNEKLFF
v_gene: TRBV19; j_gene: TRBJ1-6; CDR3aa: CASSIDGAGSSPLHF
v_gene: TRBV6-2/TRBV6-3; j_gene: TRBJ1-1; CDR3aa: CASSAWSSVGVNTEAFF
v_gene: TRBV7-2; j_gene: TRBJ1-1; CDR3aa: CASSFQGARTEAFF
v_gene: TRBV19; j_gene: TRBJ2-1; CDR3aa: CASSMSGTNEQFF
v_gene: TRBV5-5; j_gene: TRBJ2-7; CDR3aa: CATRPSPGSLYEQYF
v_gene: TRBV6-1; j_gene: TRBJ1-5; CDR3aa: CASSEERPQPQHF